The present entry profiles one T cell receptor (beta chain) with its context. The target antigen is unknown. For every sample, eight separate reactions were used to make cDNA. After re-calling the 5' RACE reads, TCRdb lists one entry per CDR3 protein, DNA absent. This repertoire includes 330,000 or so distinct CDR3 sequences. The sample is drawn from a study of monozygotic twins with inflammatory bowel disease. General observations from the study: Healthy twins shared more clonotypes with others than IBD patients, most markedly active ones.

This TCR was recovered from a human donor with ulcerative colitis or Crohn's disease, or a healthy co-twin of an affected twin (not recorded which). Sequencing used blood.

The CDR3 spells CSASRGDEQFF. The rearrangement uses TRBV20-1 and TRBJ2-1; TCRdb reports TRBD1, a call that lacks DNA to check it against. Germline loops: CDR1 DFQATT, CDR2 SNEGSKA (reference sequence). The length of the CDR3 is 11 residues.